One sample yielded the 32 T cell receptor beta chains listed below, sequenced in a study of blood T cell repertoires in COVID-19 (dated by TCRdb to the early 2020s). Libraries were constructed by the immunoSEQ multiplex PCR assay. Drawn from immuneACCESS, this table holds only the in-frame rearrangements with V and J called that TCRdb kept. Clones are partly lost; checked studies trace under half to an unresolved V gene and leave the rest unexplained. This sample gives about 72,000 clones in total; over 75% of them show up just once. The ten largest clones take up 11% of the sample. The sample comprised peripheral blood. The receptors originated from a man between 65 and 85 years old with active or convalescent COVID-19.

The rearrangement uses TRBV18 and TRBJ2-1; 8 nucleotides line up with TRBD1. The V and J ends lost 2 bases and 4 bases, in that order; junction bases with no gene match: 7. The germline gives CDR1 KGHSH, CDR2 LQKENI. The CDR3 spans 16 residues. The CDR3 coding sequence is TGTGCCAGCTCACCAGGGACAGGTCGCCCTTACAATGAGCAGTTCTTC. Residues: CASSPGTGRPYNEQFF.

V gene TRBV4-2 combines with J gene TRBJ1-2; the D gene is possibly TRBD1 (5 bases). The CDR3 runs to 16 residues. Germline loops: CDR1 LGHNA, CDR2 YNFKEQ. V lost 1 base, J lost 4 bases, and 16 bases lay in between. The CDR3 reads CASSQGDGGGGYGYTF. For the CDR3, the DNA is TGTGCCAGCAGCCAAGGGGATGGTGGGGGGGGCTATGGCTACACCTTC.

The chain uses TRBV7-6 and TRBJ2-7, with 11 bases aligning to TRBD1. The germline gives CDR1 SGHVS, CDR2 FNYEAQ. CDR3 length: 16 residues. V dropped 5 bases and J dropped 2; count of bases not matched to a gene: 8. The CDR3 loop is CASSPQGQGGTYEQYF. Written as DNA, the CDR3 is TGTGCCAGCAGCCCACAGGGACAGGGGGGGACCTACGAGCAGTACTTC. The entire variable domain, with the rest obtained from reference TRBV7-6 and TRBJ2-7, is as follows: GAGVSQSPRYKVTKRGQDVALRCDPISGHVSLYWYRQALGQGPEFLTYFNYEAQQDKSGLPNDRFSAERPEGSISTLTIQRTEQRDSAMYRCASSPQGQGGTYEQYFGPGTRLTVT.

This chain connects TRBV7-9 to TRBJ2-7; D is unresolved. The CDR3 runs to 13 residues. V was cut by 1 base and J by 7 bases, with 11 bases left in between. Germline values: CDR1 SEHNR, CDR2 FQNEAQ (reference sequence). In DNA form, the CDR3 reads TGTGCCAGCAGCTTAGTGGCAGGTCGGGAGCAGTACTTC. Its protein is CASSLVAGREQYF.

The chain links TRBV5-1 to TRBJ1-2; D gene unclear. Germline CDR1 reads SGHRS; CDR2 reads YFSETQ. The CDR3 is 15 amino acids. Between the trimmed V and J ends, which lost 2 bases and 5 bases, there was a span of 16 bases. This chain's CDR3 is CASSLTGGPEYGYTF. CDR3 DNA: TGCGCCAGCAGCTTAACTGGAGGGCCTGAATATGGCTACACCTTC.

This clone was found once. This rearrangement joins TRBV6-6 to TRBJ2-7; TRBD2 matches 9 bases. This CDR3 region has 16 residues. Germline lookup yields CDR1 MNHNY and CDR2 SVGAGI (reference sequence). V was pared by 2 bases and J by 6 bases, with 11 bases of the junction left unmatched. This CDR3 is CASSYGTSPKMAEQYF. The CDR3 DNA reads TGTGCCAGCAGTTACGGGACTAGCCCCAAAATGGCCGAGCAGTACTTC.

The J gene is TRBJ2-3, the V gene TRBV7-2; 9 bases align to TRBD2. CDR1 and CDR2 (germline): SGHTA, FQGNSA. The CDR3 spans 14 residues. Germline trimming cut 5 bases from V and 4 bases from J; bases unmatched to any gene: 4. The CDR3 protein is CASSRGRAPDTQYF. As DNA, the CDR3 is TGTGCCAGCAGCCGCGGGAGGGCCCCAGATACGCAGTATTTT.

The chain combines TRBV5-4 with TRBJ1-2, with a possible D match to TRBD1 (5 bases). Trimming took 0 bases from V and 7 from J, leaving 13 bases between them. The germline V gene encodes CDR1 SGHNT and CDR2 YYREEE (reference sequence). This CDR3 has 14 amino acids. DNA of the CDR3: TGTGCCAGCAGCTTGGCAGGTGACAGAACTGGCTACACCTTC. It codes for CASSLAGDRTGYTF.

The chain recombines TRBV2 with TRBJ2-2, with 7 bases identical to TRBD2. Germline V CDR1 and CDR2: SNHLY, FYNNEI. The CDR3 has 15 amino acids. V shed 7 bases, J shed 5 bases, and the junction held 10 bases outside the gene matches. CDR3 DNA: TGTGCCAGCAAAGGTGGCGGGAGTCGGACCGGGGAGCTGTTTTTT. Encoded protein: CASKGGGSRTGELFF.

The chain combines TRBV7-2 with TRBJ2-1; D unresolved. The CDR3 is 15 residues long. The germline CDR1 and CDR2 sequences are SGHTA and FQGNSA. Trimming removed 1 base from V and 2 bases from J, with 9 bases in between. The CDR3 bases are TGTGCCAGCAGCTTAGAAGACATTCCCTACAATGAGCAGTTCTTC. Translation: CASSLEDIPYNEQFF.

The genes are TRBV2 and TRBJ1-4; D uncertain. V gave up 6 bases and J gave up 8 bases, with 13 bases separating them. This CDR3 region has 13 residues. Per germline, CDR1 SNHLY and CDR2 FYNNEI. CDR3 protein: CASRVVPSEKLFF. CDR3 sequence (DNA): TGTGCCAGCAGGGTGGTTCCTAGCGAAAAACTGTTTTTT.

The V and J genes are TRBV27 and TRBJ1-5; 9 bases are a match to TRBD1. The CDR3 is made up of 15 amino acids. V gave up 5 bases and J gave up 4 bases; unmatched junction bases: 6. CDR1 MNHEY and CDR2 SMNVEV come from the germline V gene (reference sequence). As DNA, the CDR3 is TGTGCCAGCAGTGATCTTGACAGGGGGAATCAGCCCCAGCATTTT. Encoded protein: CASSDLDRGNQPQHF.

This chain links TRBV9 with TRBJ2-5; D remains ambiguous. The CDR3 length is 14 residues. Trimming took 0 bases from V and 7 from J, leaving 13 bases between them. CDR1 is SGDLS, CDR2 YYNGEE, per germline. CDR3 region: CASSVGAEPRTQYF. CDR3 DNA sequence: TGTGCCAGCAGCGTAGGGGCAGAGCCCCGGACCCAGTACTTC.

The chain employs TRBV5-1 and TRBJ2-1; 7 bases are a match to TRBD2. This CDR3 spans 14 amino acids. Germline CDR1 and CDR2: SGHRS and YFSETQ. The V gene end was trimmed by 8 bases and the J gene end by 5 bases; junction bases not matched to a gene: 10. CDR3 DNA sequence: TGCGCCAGTACCCCCTGGGGGGGGAACAATGAGCAGTTCTTC. Its protein is CASTPWGGNNEQFF.

CDR3 nucleotide sequence: TGTGCCAGCAGTTCGGGATCGACAGGTCGTGAGCAGTTCTTC. Translation: CASSSGSTGREQFF. J is TRBJ2-1 and V is TRBV11-2, with D perhaps matching TRBD1 (6 bases). Germline V lookup: CDR1 SGHAT, CDR2 FQNNGV. This CDR3 contains 14 residues. The V and J ends lost 6 bases and 9 bases respectively, with 18 bases between them.

There are a few counts of this clone. V gene TRBV7-9 combines with J gene TRBJ1-2; D uncertain. The V end was cut by 3 bases, the J end by 2 bases, with 7 bases between. The CDR3 is 13 amino acids. Germline V gives CDR1 SEHNR, CDR2 FQNEAQ (reference sequence). DNA of the CDR3: TGTGCCAGCAGCTTGAGCGAGAACTATGGCTACACCTTC. Its translation: CASSLSENYGYTF.

The rearrangement uses TRBV28 and TRBJ1-5; the match to TRBD1 covers 7 bases. J was trimmed by 0 bases and V by 6 bases; bases with no gene match: 2. The CDR3 has 14 amino acids. The germline gives CDR1 MDHEN, CDR2 SYDVKM. CDR3: CASSQGGSNQPQHF. In DNA, the CDR3 is TGTGCCAGCAGCCAGGGGGGTAGCAATCAGCCCCAGCATTTT.

The chain recombines TRBV6-2 or TRBV6-3 with TRBJ2-1; 10 bases fit TRBD2. With V trimmed by 6 bases and J by 4 bases, 3 bases remained unmatched. Germline V gene sequence: CDR1 MNHEY, CDR2 SVGEGT. The length of the CDR3 is 14 residues. As DNA, the CDR3 is TGTGCCAGCAGCAGACTAGCGGGTTACAATGAGCAGTTCTTC. Its translation is CASSRLAGYNEQFF.

The chain uses TRBV12-3 or TRBV12-4 and TRBJ1-1, with D hard to call. Trimming shortened V by 6 bases and J by 1 base, and 9 bases separated the two germline ends. The length of the CDR3 is 13 residues. The CDR3 DNA sequence: TGTGCCAGCAGCCGGGGAGGGAACACTGAAGCTTTCTTT. This sequence encodes CASSRGGNTEAFF.

The V call is TRBV18, the J call TRBJ1-3; D may be TRBD1 (6 bases). Trimming pared 6 bases from V and 0 bases from J, leaving 12 bases between. The CDR3 consists of 15 residues. Germline-derived CDR1 and CDR2 are KGHSH and LQKENI. This CDR3 is CASSLDRPSGNTIYF. The CDR3 DNA follows: TGTGCCAGCTCCCTGGACAGACCCTCTGGAAACACCATATATTTT. Variable domain in full (rest from reference TRBV18 and TRBJ1-3): NAGVMQNPRHLVRRRGQEARLRCSPMKGHSHVYWYRQLPEEGLKFMVYLQKENIIDESGMPKERFSAEFPKEGPSILRIQQVVRGDSAAYFCASSLDRPSGNTIYFGEGSWLTVV.

This clone appeared a few times. The chain employs TRBV7-9 and TRBJ2-2; 7 nucleotides agree with TRBD1. This CDR3 is built from 16 residues. V gave up 10 bases and J gave up 4 bases; unmatched junction bases: 15. The germline V gene encodes CDR1 SEHNR and CDR2 FQNEAQ (reference sequence). CDR3 sequence reads: CATTPQRDSPTGELFF. Here the CDR3 DNA reads TGTGCCACCACCCCACAAAGGGACAGCCCCACCGGGGAGCTGTTTTTT. Supplemented by reference TRBV7-9 and TRBJ2-2, the full variable domain reads DTGVSQNPRHKITKRGQNVTFRCDPISEHNRLYWYRQTLGQGPEFLTYFQNEAQLEKSRLLSDRFSAERPKGSFSTLEIQRTEQGDSAMYLCATTPQRDSPTGELFFGEGSRLTVL.

Comment on this clone: One end of the junction varies from germline; a read error may be responsible. The chain is built from TRBV7-7 and TRBJ2-7, with D perhaps matching TRBD1 (5 bases). In germline, CDR1 is SSHAT, CDR2 FNYEAQ (reference sequence). The CDR3 consists of 14 residues. The CDR3, as DNA: TGTGCTAGCAGCCTAGGACACGGTACCTACGAGCAGTACTTC. Translated: CASSLGHGTYEQYF.

CDR3 sequence reads: CASSSRLAGDAGELFF. The DNA of the CDR3 is TGTGCCAGCAGTTCCAGACTAGCGGGAGACGCCGGGGAGCTGTTTTTT. The chain employs TRBV28 and TRBJ2-2, with 12 nucleotides matching TRBD2. This CDR3 comprises 16 residues. Trimming cost V 4 bases and J 6 bases; bases outside gene matches: 6. Per the germline V gene, CDR1 is MDHEN and CDR2 is SYDVKM.

The rearrangement joins TRBV6-6 to TRBJ1-2; D unclear. Germline V lookup: CDR1 MNHNY, CDR2 SVGAGI (reference sequence). The CDR3 extends over 15 amino acids. V was shortened by 5 bases and J by 0 bases, with 13 bases between the two germline ends. CDR3 amino acids: CASSPLRQANYGYTF. Written as DNA, the CDR3 is TGTGCCAGCAGTCCCCTAAGGCAGGCTAACTATGGCTACACCTTC.

J is TRBJ2-2 and V is TRBV9; 7 positions match TRBD1. This CDR3 region has 15 residues. Germline loops: CDR1 SGDLS, CDR2 YYNGEE. V trimming: 3 bases; J trimming: 4 bases; junction bases outside the gene matches: 6. CDR3 in DNA: TGTGCCAGCAGCGGCCGACAGGGCTCCACCGGGGAGCTGTTTTTT. This sequence encodes CASSGRQGSTGELFF.

The chain couples TRBV29-1 to TRBJ2-7; 10 positions match TRBD2. CDR1 is SQVTM, CDR2 ANQGSEA, per germline. Germline trimming cut 6 bases from V and 7 bases from J; bases unmatched to any gene: 12. The CDR3 covers 14 residues. This chain's CDR3 is CSVTSGLLFGEQYF. CDR3 DNA: TGCAGCGTGACTAGCGGGTTGCTCTTTGGGGAGCAGTACTTC.

This sequence joins TRBV6-4 and TRBJ1-1; D may be TRBD1 (6 bases). Germline V gene lookup returns CDR1 MRHNA and CDR2 SNTAGT. The ends were cut back, 2 bases at V and 7 bases at J, with 14 bases in the middle. The CDR3 is 14 residues long. The CDR3 DNA reads TGTGCCAGCAGTGACAGGGGGGGTAATGATGAAGCTTTCTTT. Translation: CASSDRGGNDEAFF.

The chain combines TRBV18 with TRBJ2-5; D unresolved. V was trimmed by 3 bases and J by 5 bases, leaving 7 bases between them. Germline loops: CDR1 KGHSH, CDR2 LQKENI. The CDR3 has 12 amino acids. CDR3 region: CASSPLRETQYF. CDR3 in DNA: TGTGCCAGCTCACCGCTCCGGGAGACCCAGTACTTC.

Comment on this clone: The identical CDR3 is also encoded by other nucleotide sequences in the sample. The gene calls are TRBV5-4 and TRBJ2-7; 9 nucleotides line up with TRBD1. Germline CDR1 is SGHNT and CDR2 is YYREEE (reference sequence). The CDR3 is 13 amino acids. V shed 4 bases, J shed 5 bases, and the junction held 4 bases outside the gene matches. CDR3 sequence reads: CASSLTGGNEQYF. Written as DNA, the CDR3 is TGTGCCAGCAGCCTTACAGGGGGCAACGAGCAGTACTTC.

J is TRBJ2-1 and V is TRBV11-2, with 10 nucleotides matching TRBD2. Unmatched junction bases numbered 6, after V lost 4 bases and J lost 0 bases. The CDR3 is 17 amino acids. Germline V gene data show CDR1 as SGHAT and CDR2 as FQNNGV. CDR3 sequence reads: CASSSGASGSSYNEQFF. The CDR3 DNA reads TGTGCCAGCAGCTCCGGGGCTAGCGGGAGCTCCTACAATGAGCAGTTCTTC.

The chain carries TRBV30 and TRBJ1-4, with 9 nucleotides matching TRBD1. The trim removed 0 bases at V and 8 bases at J, leaving 7 bases unmatched. This CDR3 spans 15 amino acids. Germline loops: CDR1 GTSNPN, CDR2 SVGIG (reference sequence). The CDR3 loop reads CAWSVPGQGREKLFF. In DNA form, the CDR3 reads TGTGCCTGGAGTGTACCGGGACAGGGCCGGGAAAAACTGTTTTTT.

The chain couples TRBV19 to TRBJ1-2; D may be TRBD1 (6 bases). The CDR3 length is 14 residues. Looked up from germline, CDR1 is LNHDA and CDR2 is SQIVND (reference sequence). With 5 bases removed from V and 4 bases from J, the gap between germline ends came to 14 bases. CDR3 in DNA: TGTGCCAGTAGTCCTTCGACAGGAACCTATGGCTACACCTTC. Translating it yields CASSPSTGTYGYTF.